This entry is about one T cell receptor beta chain. The antigen is unknown. This specimen belongs to a study of cytomegalovirus exposure and HLA in healthy donors. Whole-study results and caveats: Later genetic work tied a missense DCLRE1C variant to beta-chain V and J trimming. Cytomegalovirus status was reportedly diagnosed by the classifier with high sensitivity and specificity. In an earlier analysis, productive rearrangement rates for most beta V segments clustered near 87% or 30%.

The PCR employed 60 Vbeta primers together with 13 Jbeta primers. Assay: immunoSEQ multiplex PCR; the TCRdb copy retains only in-frame clones and omits some. Among 90,000 to 150,000 clones listed, approximately 81% were seen once. The CDR3 has 15 residues. V was trimmed by 0 bases and J by 0 bases, leaving 8 bases between them. The germline V gene encodes CDR1 ENHRY and CDR2 SYGVKD. The rearrangement links TRBV10-3 to TRBJ2-5; D call uncertain. The sequence came from a woman in her thirties or forties in good health and CMV-seronegative. Sequenced material: PBMCs. CDR3 loop: CAISESPSDQETQYF. CDR3 nucleotides: TGTGCCATCAGTGAGTCCCCCAGCGACCAAGAGACCCAGTACTTC.